This entry lists 5 T cell receptor beta chains sequenced from one sample in a study of blood T cell repertoires in COVID-19. The data were produced by immunoSEQ multiplex PCR, yet TCRdb's version contains in-frame clones alone and is incomplete. The sample records approximately 140,000 clones, approximately 90% being singletons. The sample was peripheral blood. The receptors here all came from a woman between 40 and 50 years old with acute or convalescent COVID-19.

The CDR3 loop reads CASSRAGQESYEQYF. The CDR3 DNA reads as TGTGCCAGCAGCCGTGCGGGACAGGAGTCCTACGAGCAGTACTTC. V usage is TRBV9 and J usage is TRBJ2-7, with 8 bases fitting TRBD1. J lost 1 base, V lost 4 bases, and 7 bases had no gene match. Germline V gene lookup returns CDR1 SGDLS and CDR2 YYNGEE. There are 15 residues in the CDR3.

This chain links TRBV28 with TRBJ2-7; 8 nucleotides align to TRBD1. Trimming cost V 3 bases and J 3 bases; bases outside gene matches: 7. This CDR3 has 15 residues. Germline CDR1 is MDHEN and CDR2 is SYDVKM. The CDR3 sequence: CASSFPSGQVYEQYF. The CDR3, as DNA: TGTGCCAGCAGTTTTCCATCGGGACAGGTCTACGAGCAGTACTTC.

The sample holds one count of this clone. The chain has TRBV18 and TRBJ1-5; 10 positions match TRBD1. The germline CDR1 and CDR2 sequences are KGHSH and LQKENI. This CDR3 has 14 amino acids. V trimming: 8 bases; J trimming: 4 bases; junction bases outside the gene matches: 5. This CDR3 is CASHGTGANQPQHF. CDR3 nucleotides: TGTGCCAGCCATGGGACAGGGGCGAATCAGCCCCAGCATTTT.

The chain recombines TRBV2 with TRBJ1-1; TRBD1 agrees at 9 bases. Germline V gene lookup returns CDR1 SNHLY and CDR2 FYNNEI. The CDR3 runs 14 residues. V lost 4 bases, J lost 0 bases, and 0 bases stayed unmatched. This CDR3 reads CASSGQGVNTEAFF. Written as DNA, the CDR3 is TGTGCCAGCAGTGGACAGGGGGTGAACACTGAAGCTTTCTTT.

This clone has only one observation. V gene TRBV4-1 combines with J gene TRBJ2-3, with TRBD2 identical over 8 bases. The V gene's germline CDR1 is MGHRA and CDR2 YSYEKL. The CDR3 consists of 16 residues. With 6 bases clipped from V and 2 bases from J, the junction kept 10 bases outside the gene matches. CDR3 protein: CASSPLAGGFTDTQYF. The DNA for the CDR3 is TGCGCCAGCAGTCCCCTCGCGGGAGGCTTCACAGATACGCAGTATTTT.